These 24 T cell receptor beta chains were sequenced from one sample in a study of response to subunit inactivated influenza vaccine. TCRdb re-called the RT-PCR reads through MiXCR, storing one row per CDR3 protein. The sample holds about 540,000 distinct CDR3 sequences, under 30% seen once. The same specimen was also included in a second study, on T cells expressing NK-cell markers. According to that study: UMI-tagged 5'RACE template switching yielded the TCR beta cDNA.

This sample comprised CD4+ T cells sorted from PBMCs, obtained approximately 13 days after vaccination. These receptors originate from a man aged 45-65 years who received an inactivated influenza vaccine.

This clonotype has just a few counts. The chain has TRBV7-8 and TRBJ1-1; D possibly corresponds to TRBD1 (6 bases). Between the trimmed V and J ends, which lost 0 bases and 3 bases, there was a span of 23 bases. This CDR3 spans 19 amino acids. Germline V CDR1 and CDR2: SGHVS, FQNEAQ. The CDR3 loop is CASSLAHGWGPGGYTEAFF. The CDR3 nucleotides read TGTGCCAGCAGCTTAGCGCACGGATGGGGGCCTGGCGGGTACACTGAAGCTTTCTTT.

CDR3 residues: CASSPPGQTNTGELFF. The DNA of the CDR3 is TGTGCCAGCTCACCACCGGGACAGACGAACACCGGGGAGCTGTTTTTT. The chain links TRBV18 to TRBJ2-2, with 7 bases lining up with TRBD1. The germline V gene encodes CDR1 KGHSH and CDR2 LQKENI. V trimming: 0 bases; J trimming: 0 bases; junction bases outside the gene matches: 1. CDR3 size: 16 residues.

This clonotype has a handful of counts. V is TRBV11-2 and J is TRBJ2-7; D may be TRBD1 (6 bases). CDR1 is SGHAT, CDR2 FQNNGV, per germline. Trimming stripped 2 bases from V and 5 bases from J, with 10 bases between. This CDR3 contains 13 residues. CDR3 sequence (DNA): TGTGCCAGCAGCTTAACATGGGGGCACGAGCAGTACTTC. This gives the protein CASSLTWGHEQYF.

This clonotype was picked up a small number of times. The chain joins TRBV12-3 or TRBV12-4 to TRBJ1-3; D gene unclear. V was clipped by 6 bases and J by 0 bases, with 12 bases between them. CDR3 size: 15 residues. CDR3 residues: CASRRRGVSGNTIYF. The CDR3 coding sequence is TGTGCCAGCAGACGTCGCGGGGTCTCTGGAAACACCATATATTTT.

This sequence joins TRBV30 and TRBJ2-2, with D hard to call. The CDR3 totals 15 residues. Trimming took off 4 bases at V and 0 bases at J, with 12 bases between the two ends. Germline CDR1 and CDR2: GTSNPN and SVGIG (reference sequence). CDR3 region: CAWKLRQTNTGELFF. The CDR3 DNA sequence: TGTGCCTGGAAGTTAAGGCAGACGAACACCGGGGAGCTGTTTTTT.

V usage is TRBV20-1 and J usage is TRBJ2-5; 9 nucleotides line up with TRBD2. J gave up 5 bases and V 4 bases, and 11 bases lay outside the gene matches. Germline V CDR1 and CDR2: DFQATT, SNEGSKA (reference sequence). The CDR3 covers 15 residues. The CDR3 DNA is TGCAGTGCTATCCAGTTCGGGACTAGCAGGGAGACCCAGTACTTC. This encodes CSAIQFGTSRETQYF.

This clonotype has a handful of counts. The chain uses TRBV12-3 or TRBV12-4 and TRBJ2-7; the match to TRBD1 covers 7 bases. Germline trimming cut 3 bases from V and 3 bases from J; bases unmatched to any gene: 5. The CDR3 is 14 amino acids. The CDR3 here is CASSFDRAFYEQYF. Here the CDR3 DNA reads TGTGCCAGCAGTTTCGACAGGGCATTCTACGAGCAGTACTTC.

This clonotype was detected a few times. V is TRBV29-1 and J is TRBJ2-7; D call uncertain. Deletions cut 7 bases from V and 7 bases from J, with 17 bases between. The CDR3 has 12 residues. Germline loops: CDR1 SQVTM, CDR2 ANQGSEA. The CDR3 DNA sequence: TGCAGCGCCGAACGTAGGAATGGGGAGCAGTACTTC. It specifies CSAERRNGEQYF.

The genes are TRBV10-3 and TRBJ2-2; 12 bases match TRBD2. Germline values: CDR1 ENHRY, CDR2 SYGVKD. V was clipped by 10 bases and J by 6 bases; unmatched bases: 6. The CDR3 has 14 amino acids. The CDR3 sequence: CASGLAGMAGELFF. The CDR3 DNA reads TGTGCCAGCGGACTAGCGGGAATGGCCGGGGAGCTGTTTTTT.

The V call is TRBV7-2, the J call TRBJ1-3; a weak D match, TRBD1 (6 bases). The CDR3 contains 17 residues. Looked up from germline, CDR1 is SGHTA and CDR2 is FQGNSA. Trimming took off 3 bases at V and 2 bases at J, with 17 bases between the two ends. CDR3 in DNA: TGTGCCAGCAGCTTGAGTCCGTTCAGGGGAACTGGAAACACCATATATTTT. It is translated as CASSLSPFRGTGNTIYF.

This clonotype was counted between two and nine times. The V gene is TRBV20-1, the J gene TRBJ2-5; D is possibly TRBD2 (6 bases). The CDR3 runs to 12 residues. Trimming stripped 8 bases from V and 1 base from J, with 11 bases between. Germline values: CDR1 DFQATT, CDR2 SNEGSKA (reference sequence). The CDR3 coding sequence is TGCAGTAATGCCGGGGGCCAAGAGACCCAGTACTTC. Translating it yields CSNAGGQETQYF.

This clonotype has a handful of counts. The V call is TRBV6-1, the J call TRBJ2-7; TRBD1 matches 9 bases. The length of the CDR3 is 15 residues. The V gene's germline CDR1 is MNHNS and CDR2 SASEGT. V shed 0 bases and J 7 bases; nucleotides not matched to a gene: 7. The DNA for the CDR3 is TGTGCCAGCAGTGAAGCCGTACAGGGGGCGTATGAGCAGTACTTC. Protein: CASSEAVQGAYEQYF.

This clonotype showed up just a few times. V and J are TRBV28 and TRBJ1-1; D is unclear. This CDR3 spans 14 amino acids. V was shortened by 3 bases and J by 1 base, with 9 bases between the two germline ends. The germline V gene has CDR1 MDHEN and CDR2 SYDVKM. The CDR3: CASSFLQQNTEAFF. DNA of the CDR3: TGTGCCAGCAGTTTTTTGCAGCAGAACACTGAAGCTTTCTTT.

The chain couples TRBV6-1 to TRBJ1-6; TRBD1 is a possible D gene (6 bases). Per the germline V gene, CDR1 is MNHNS and CDR2 is SASEGT. Trimming pared 5 bases from V and 8 bases from J, leaving 16 bases between. This CDR3 comprises 15 residues. CDR3 amino acids: CASSRNTGLDSPLHF. CDR3 in DNA: TGTGCCAGCAGTCGAAATACAGGGTTAGATTCACCCCTCCACTTT.

This clonotype was found a few times. J is TRBJ2-2 and V is TRBV3-1, with D hard to call. Germline V gives CDR1 LGHDT, CDR2 YNNKEL (reference sequence). This CDR3 has 16 residues. V was pared by 1 base and J by 1 base, with 10 bases between. CDR3 in DNA: TGTGCCAGCAGCCAAGTAGTCACGGAGAACACCGGGGAGCTGTTTTTT. This codes for CASSQVVTENTGELFF.

This clonotype came up a few times. A read error may account for a junction end that differs from germline. J is TRBJ2-3 and V is TRBV3-1; 7 nucleotides agree with TRBD1. The CDR3 loop spans 13 amino acids. Germline CDR1 reads LGHDT; CDR2 reads YNNKEL (reference sequence). This CDR3 is CASSLTDRPPVWF. CDR3 DNA sequence: TGTGCCAGCAGCCTAACGGACAGGCCACCCGTTTGGTTT.

In this sample, this clonotype turned up a few times. V gene TRBV12-3 or TRBV12-4 combines with J gene TRBJ1-5, with D possibly being TRBD1 (6 bases). The CDR3 length is 13 residues. Between the trimmed V and J ends, which lost 7 bases and 5 bases, there was a span of 12 bases. For the CDR3, the DNA is TGTGCCAGCACATTCACAGGGTATCAGCCCCAGCATTTT. Protein: CASTFTGYQPQHF.

This CDR3 is CASSPGHLYTDTQYF. The DNA for the CDR3 is TGTGCCAGCAGTCCCGGACACTTATACACAGATACGCAGTATTTT. The chain employs TRBV28 and TRBJ2-3, with D perhaps TRBD1 (5 bases). The CDR3 loop spans 15 amino acids. Between the trimmed V and J ends, which lost 5 bases and 2 bases, there was a span of 14 bases. Germline V gene lookup returns CDR1 MDHEN and CDR2 SYDVKM.

This clonotype was found a few times. The V gene is TRBV4-2, the J gene TRBJ1-2; 7 bases are shared with TRBD1. The junction had 7 bases not matched to a gene; V was cut back by 9 bases and J by 0 bases. The length of the CDR3 is 14 residues. Germline V gene data show CDR1 as LGHNA and CDR2 as YNFKEQ. The CDR3 coding sequence is TGTGCCAGGGCCGGGACAGTAGCTAACTATGGCTACACCTTC. Its protein is CARAGTVANYGYTF.

This clonotype showed up many times. This chain links TRBV5-1 with TRBJ2-1; 9 bases map to TRBD1. CDR1 is SGHRS, CDR2 YFSETQ, per germline. The CDR3 has 15 amino acids. Trimming took 4 bases from V and 4 from J; bases not matched to a gene: 6. CDR3 sequence: CASSGLGQGYNEQFF. CDR3 sequence (DNA): TGCGCCAGCAGCGGGCTGGGACAGGGATACAATGAGCAGTTCTTC.

This chain links TRBV11-3 with TRBJ2-1; D remains unclear. V was clipped by 1 base and J by 9 bases, with 13 bases between them. Germline CDR1 is SGHNT and CDR2 is YENEEA. The CDR3 has 14 amino acids. Here the CDR3 reads CASSLGPIQSEQFF. CDR3 nucleotide sequence: TGTGCCAGCAGCTTAGGGCCTATTCAAAGTGAGCAGTTCTTC.

The rearrangement joins TRBV10-2 to TRBJ2-7, with D possibly called TRBD1 or TRBD2 (6 bases each). V gave up 3 bases and J gave up 6 bases, with 15 bases separating them. The CDR3 has 14 residues. CDR1 is WSHSY and CDR2 is SAAADI in the germline V gene. CDR3 DNA: TGCGCCAGCAGTGATTACGACAGGAGGGGCGAGCAGTACTTC. It yields the protein CASSDYDRRGEQYF.

In its sample, this clonotype was seen a few times. The chain recombines TRBV20-1 with TRBJ2-3; D may be TRBD2 (5 bases). Trimming cost V 7 bases and J 4 bases, with 15 bases left between them. Per the germline V gene, CDR1 is DFQATT and CDR2 is SNEGSKA (reference sequence). The CDR3 totals 13 residues. CDR3 in DNA: TGCAGTGGTGAGGGAAAGTTTGCAGATACGCAGTATTTT. This translates into CSGEGKFADTQYF.

V and J are TRBV19 and TRBJ2-1; D uncertain. V lost 0 bases, J lost 5 bases, and 11 bases lay in between. Germline CDR1 LNHDA, CDR2 SQIVND (reference sequence). The CDR3 length is 15 residues. Written as DNA, the CDR3 is TGTGCCAGTAGTATAGATCCTGGTAGGGACAATGAGCAGTTCTTC. Translation: CASSIDPGRDNEQFF.